The source of this T cell receptor beta chain is a study of CD8 T cells in ankylosing spondylitis. The CDR3 covers 16 residues. Germline V gives CDR1 ENHRY, CDR2 SYGVKD. This clonotype was picked up a small number of times. Its target is not known. A much larger clone lies one base from this, so it may be a read error. TCRdb analysed the 5' RACE reads with MiXCR anew, one entry per CDR3 protein. The table has approximately 100,000 distinct CDR3 sequences, roughly 8.3% seen once. The study's findings and limits: Existing reports had already noted some motif variants in reactive arthritis synovial fluid and blood. Disease-associated clonotypes exhibited CD8+ identity and were relatively infrequent in peripheral blood. Fewer than ten highly homologous variants made up a TCR beta motif that seemed to typify ankylosing spondylitis blood.

The sequenced sample was blood, either unsorted or a sorted T cell fraction (not recorded which). The TCR sequence derives from a male donor with ankylosing spondylitis or in good health (not recorded which). The rearrangement links TRBV10-3 to TRBJ2-2; possibly TRBD1 for D (5 bases). CDR3 sequence: CAISELRGLNTRELFF. CDR3 DNA sequence: TGTGCCATCAGTGAGCTAAGGGGTCTGAACACCAGGGAGCTGTTTTTT.